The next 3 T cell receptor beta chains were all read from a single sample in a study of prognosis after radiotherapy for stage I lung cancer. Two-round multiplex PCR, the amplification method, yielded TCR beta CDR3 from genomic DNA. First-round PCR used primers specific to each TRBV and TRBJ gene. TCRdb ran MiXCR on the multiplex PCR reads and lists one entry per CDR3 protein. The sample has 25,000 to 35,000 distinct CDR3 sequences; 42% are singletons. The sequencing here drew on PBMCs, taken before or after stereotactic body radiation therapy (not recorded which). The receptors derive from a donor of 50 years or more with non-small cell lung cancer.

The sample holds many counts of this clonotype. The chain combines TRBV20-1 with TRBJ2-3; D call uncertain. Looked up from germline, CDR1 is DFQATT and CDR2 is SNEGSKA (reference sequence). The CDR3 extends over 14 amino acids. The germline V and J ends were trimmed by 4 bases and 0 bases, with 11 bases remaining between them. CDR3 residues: CSAKVGPSTDTQYF. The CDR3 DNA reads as TGCAGTGCTAAGGTGGGCCCTAGCACAGATACGCAGTATTTT.

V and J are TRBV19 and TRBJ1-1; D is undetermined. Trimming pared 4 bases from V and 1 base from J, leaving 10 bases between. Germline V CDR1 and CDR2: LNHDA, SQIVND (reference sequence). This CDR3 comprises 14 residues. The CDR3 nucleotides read TGTGCCAGTAGTAACACGGCGGGGAACACTGAAGCTTTCTTT. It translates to CASSNTAGNTEAFF.

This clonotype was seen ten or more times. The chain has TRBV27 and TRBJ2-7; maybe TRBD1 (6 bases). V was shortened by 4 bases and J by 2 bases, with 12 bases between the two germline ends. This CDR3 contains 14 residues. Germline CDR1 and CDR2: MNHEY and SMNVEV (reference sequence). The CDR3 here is CASSSRDTPYEQYF. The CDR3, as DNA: TGTGCCAGCAGTTCTAGGGACACCCCCTACGAGCAGTACTTC.